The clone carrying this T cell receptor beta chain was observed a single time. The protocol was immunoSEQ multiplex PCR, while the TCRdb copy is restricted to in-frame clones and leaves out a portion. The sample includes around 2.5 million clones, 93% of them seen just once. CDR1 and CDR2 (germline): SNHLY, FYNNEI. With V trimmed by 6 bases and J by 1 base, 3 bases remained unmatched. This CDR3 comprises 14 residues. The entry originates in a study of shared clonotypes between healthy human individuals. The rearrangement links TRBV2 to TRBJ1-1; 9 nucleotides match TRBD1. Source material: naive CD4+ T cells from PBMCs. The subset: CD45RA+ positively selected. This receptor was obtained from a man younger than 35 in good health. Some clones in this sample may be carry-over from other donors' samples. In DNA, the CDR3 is TGTGCCAGCAGACGACAGGGGGGGAACACTGAAGCTTTCTTT. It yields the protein CASRRQGGNTEAFF.